These 13 T cell receptor beta chains originate from one sample sequenced in a study of T cells after posttransplantation cyclophosphamide. Busulfan-fludarabine conditioning, marrow transplant, and cyclophosphamide on days +3 and +4 were administered. Sequencing used immunoSEQ multiplex PCR; TCRdb keeps in-frame clones, though not all of them. The table includes tens of thousands of clones, roughly 73% detected once. Sequencing used CD4+ T cells sorted from blood, obtained 1,900 to 2,000 days after a stem cell transplant with posttransplant cyclophosphamide. The origin of the receptors is a female patient in her thirties or forties who received an allogeneic stem cell transplant from a related donor, was CMV-positive, and had no GVHD. Some T cells may be graft donor cells.

In regard to this clone: Other DNA sequences in this specimen translate into the identical CDR3. The chain has TRBV2 and TRBJ2-7; TRBD2 aligns across 9 bases. Germline loops: CDR1 SNHLY, CDR2 FYNNEI. The length of the CDR3 is 15 residues. V was pared by 3 bases and J by 0 bases, with 3 bases of the junction left unmatched. The chain's CDR3 is CASSESGGSSYEQYF. The CDR3 DNA reads as TGTGCCAGCAGTGAGAGCGGGGGGAGCTCCTACGAGCAGTACTTC.

V gene TRBV7-2 combines with J gene TRBJ2-1; 8 nucleotides agree with TRBD2. Germline-derived CDR1 and CDR2 are SGHTA and FQGNSA. This CDR3 is 15 amino acids long. J gave up 2 bases and V 6 bases, and 6 bases lay outside the gene matches. Here the CDR3 DNA reads TGTGCCAGCAGACGAAGCGGGGGCCCCTACAATGAGCAGTTCTTC. It is translated as CASRRSGGPYNEQFF.

This clone showed up just a few times. V usage is TRBV4-2 and J usage is TRBJ1-2; possible D gene TRBD1, 6 bases. Between the trimmed V and J ends, which lost 5 bases and 3 bases, there was a span of 13 bases. The length of the CDR3 is 14 residues. The germline V gene encodes CDR1 LGHNA and CDR2 YNFKEQ. Here the CDR3 reads CASSSERTDYGYTF. Written as DNA, the CDR3 is TGTGCCAGCAGCTCAGAGCGGACAGACTATGGCTACACCTTC.

This chain's CDR3 is CASSGRTGRGETQYF. Written as DNA, the CDR3 is TGTGCCAGCAGCGGAAGGACAGGTCGAGGGGAGACCCAGTACTTC. The rearrangement joins TRBV9 to TRBJ2-5, with 7 bases fitting TRBD1. CDR1 is SGDLS, CDR2 YYNGEE, per germline. The V gene end was trimmed by 3 bases and the J gene end by 5 bases; junction bases not matched to a gene: 10. This CDR3 spans 15 amino acids.

The V call is TRBV5-1, the J call TRBJ1-6; weak D call: TRBD1 (6 bases). V shed 4 bases and J shed 6 bases, with 32 bases lying between them. Germline V CDR1 and CDR2: SGHRS, YFSETQ. The CDR3 covers 21 residues. The CDR3 is CASSPQAHQGNVVGANSPLHF. The CDR3 DNA reads TGCGCCAGCAGCCCACAAGCTCACCAGGGGAATGTAGTGGGCGCTAATTCACCCCTCCACTTT.

The V gene is TRBV19, the J gene TRBJ1-1, with D unresolved. This CDR3 has 14 amino acids. The ends were cut back, 11 bases at V and 6 bases at J, with 22 bases in the middle. Per germline, CDR1 LNHDA and CDR2 SQIVND (reference sequence). Here the CDR3 reads CASQPSEVLPEAFF. The CDR3 DNA reads as TGTGCCTCCCAACCGTCAGAGGTCCTGCCTGAAGCTTTCTTT.

This clone was recorded only once. CDR3 protein: CASSAQTGNTEAFF. CDR3 bases: TGTGCCAGCAGCGCCCAAACAGGGAACACTGAAGCTTTCTTT. J is TRBJ1-1 and V is TRBV7-9; D perhaps matches TRBD1 (5 bases). The germline CDR1 and CDR2 sequences are SEHNR and FQNEAQ (reference sequence). The CDR3 is made up of 14 amino acids. Trimming pared 5 bases from V and 1 base from J, leaving 11 bases between. The full variable domain, completed using reference TRBV7-9 and TRBJ1-1, is DTGVSQNPRHKITKRGQNVTFRCDPISEHNRLYWYRQTLGQGPEFLTYFQNEAQLEKSRLLSDRFSAERPKGSFSTLEIQRTEQGDSAMYLCASSAQTGNTEAFFGQGTRLTVV.

The chain's CDR3 is CASSYQGVSTDTQYF. As DNA, the CDR3 is TGTGCCAGCAGTTATCAGGGGGTCAGCACAGATACGCAGTATTTT. The chain combines TRBV6-5 with TRBJ2-3; TRBD1 agrees at 7 bases. CDR1 and CDR2 from the germline V gene are MNHEY and SVGAGI. The CDR3 loop spans 15 amino acids. Unmatched junction bases numbered 3, after V lost 3 bases and J lost 0 bases.

This clone was observed a single time. The chain carries TRBV6-5 and TRBJ1-5, with 9 bases aligning to TRBD1. This CDR3 comprises 15 residues. Germline CDR1 and CDR2: MNHEY and SVGAGI. The ends lost 6 bases at V and 7 bases at J; junction bases unmatched: 10. CDR3 sequence: CASRPWGQGAQPQHF. As DNA, the CDR3 is TGTGCCAGCAGGCCCTGGGGACAGGGTGCCCAGCCCCAGCATTTT.

This chain connects TRBV19 to TRBJ2-7, with D perhaps TRBD2 (7 bases). Germline CDR1 and CDR2: LNHDA and SQIVND (reference sequence). The CDR3 is 16 amino acids. The V and J ends lost 5 bases and 0 bases respectively, with 17 bases between them. CDR3 DNA: TGTGCCAGTAGTCCTAGGGGGGGGCCAAGCTCCTACGAGCAGTACTTC. Translated, it gives CASSPRGGPSSYEQYF.

The chain combines TRBV2 with TRBJ1-5; D is uncertain. Trimming stripped 1 base from V and 0 bases from J, with 13 bases between. Germline CDR1 SNHLY, CDR2 FYNNEI. The length of the CDR3 is 17 residues. The CDR3 here is CASSEDWNSYSNQPQHF. CDR3 nucleotides: TGTGCCAGCAGTGAAGACTGGAACAGTTATAGCAATCAGCCCCAGCATTTT.

The CDR3, as DNA: TGTGCCAGCAGTGAGATAGGGCAGGGGGTCTCCTACGAGCAGTACTTC. Translated: CASSEIGQGVSYEQYF. This chain joins TRBV2 and TRBJ2-7; 7 positions match TRBD1. CDR3 length: 16 residues. Germline loops: CDR1 SNHLY, CDR2 FYNNEI. With 3 bases clipped from V and 0 bases from J, the junction kept 8 bases outside the gene matches. Filled out from reference TRBV2 and TRBJ2-7, the complete variable domain reads EPEVTQTPSHQVTQMGQEVILRCVPISNHLYFYWYRQILGQKVEFLVSFYNNEISEKSEIFDDQFSVERPDGSNFTLKIRSTKLEDSAMYFCASSEIGQGVSYEQYFGPGTRLTVT.

V gene TRBV19 combines with J gene TRBJ1-1; maybe TRBD1 (5 bases). This CDR3 comprises 16 residues. Germline V lookup: CDR1 LNHDA, CDR2 SQIVND (reference sequence). V lost 1 base and J lost 4, with 16 bases in between. CDR3 sequence reads: CASSIVWGGVGTEAFF. The CDR3 DNA follows: TGTGCCAGTAGTATAGTGTGGGGGGGAGTTGGCACTGAAGCTTTCTTT.